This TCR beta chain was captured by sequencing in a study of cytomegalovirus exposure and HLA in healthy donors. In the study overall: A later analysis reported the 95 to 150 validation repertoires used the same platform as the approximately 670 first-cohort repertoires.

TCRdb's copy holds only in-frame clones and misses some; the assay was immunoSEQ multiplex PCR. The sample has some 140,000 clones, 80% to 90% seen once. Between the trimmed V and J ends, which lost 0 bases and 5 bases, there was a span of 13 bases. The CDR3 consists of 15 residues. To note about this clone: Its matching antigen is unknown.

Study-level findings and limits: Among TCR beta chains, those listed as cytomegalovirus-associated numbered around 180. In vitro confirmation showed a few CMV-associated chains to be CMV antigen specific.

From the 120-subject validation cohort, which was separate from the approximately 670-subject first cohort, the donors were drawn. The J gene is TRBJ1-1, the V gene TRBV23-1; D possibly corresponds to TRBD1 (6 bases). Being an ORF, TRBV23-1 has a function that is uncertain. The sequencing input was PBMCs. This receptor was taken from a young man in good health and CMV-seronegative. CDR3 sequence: CASSQSQGNPTEAFF. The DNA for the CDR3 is TGCGCCAGCAGTCAATCTCAGGGGAATCCAACTGAAGCTTTCTTT.